These T cell receptor beta chains were read from a single sample in a study of T cell responses to AZD1222 COVID-19 vaccine. Produced via immunoSEQ multiplex PCR; TCRdb's table is partial and in-frame only. The repertoire has 100,000 to 150,000 clones, about 90% of them found once; the top ten carry approximately 1%. Sequencing was performed on peripheral blood, taken on day 0 of AZD1222 vaccination. The receptor set was obtained from an adult in good health. Each CDR3 is given with its conserved first and last residue.

j_gene	v_gene	len	CDR3aa
TRBJ2-3	TRBV21-1	13	CASTAHRDATQYF
TRBJ1-2	TRBV19	13	CASHPDGNYGYTF
TRBJ1-1	TRBV5-1	15	CASSFSPGGATEAFF
TRBJ1-1	TRBV5-1	15	CASSWTGRASSEAFF
TRBJ2-5	TRBV19	14	CASSIQGAGETQYF
TRBJ1-2	TRBV19	16	CASSIDYGTGNYGYTF
TRBJ2-7	TRBV7-9	15	CASSVGDRDANEQYF
TRBJ1-2	TRBV29-1	12	CSVGLAGAGYTF
TRBJ2-5	TRBV7-6	11	CASSLQETQYF
TRBJ2-7	TRBV5-1	13	CASSLVHQYEQYF
TRBJ2-1	TRBV19	15	CASSIWGRTYNEQFF
TRBJ1-6	TRBV19	13	CASSIGTNSPLHF
TRBJ2-7	TRBV19	13	CASSIGRSYEQYF
TRBJ2-5	TRBV5-1	15	CASSSRNQGQETQYF
TRBJ1-6	TRBV5-4	14	CASSPRERNSPLHF
TRBJ2-1	TRBV19	16	CASSRLARGSYNEQFF
TRBJ1-2	TRBV3-1/TRBV3-2	15	CASSQDFRTGGGYTF
TRBJ2-1	TRBV11-1	13	CASRLARGNEQFF
TRBJ1-2	TRBV6-5	13	CASSPGTGTGYTF
TRBJ2-1	TRBV10-1	17	CASPSGHRDRAYNEQFF
TRBJ1-4	TRBV5-1	17	CASSPGSTGATNEKLFF
TRBJ2-3	TRBV18	16	CASSRLAGDGADTQYF
TRBJ2-7	TRBV4-2	19	CASSQEVFGRATDLYEQYF
TRBJ2-1	TRBV6-5	16	CASSYSASGRVNEQFF
TRBJ2-1	TRBV18	15	CASSPGVAVYNEQFF
TRBJ2-1	TRBV18	12	CASSPRGSEQFF
TRBJ1-5	TRBV2	15	CASSVGGDRNQPQHF
TRBJ1-3	TRBV6-5	13	CASSLAQGGTIYF
TRBJ2-1	TRBV5-4	13	CASRGTLYNEQFF
TRBJ1-1	TRBV19	14	CASTPGPSYTEAFF
TRBJ1-2	TRBV28	14	CASSTGQGRYGYTF
TRBJ1-3	TRBV15	16	CATSRPQAAGLNTIYF
TRBJ2-7	TRBV6-5	15	CASSYGTGDGYEQYF
TRBJ1-3	TRBV5-1	15	CASSLTGGSGNTIYF
TRBJ1-1	TRBV19	15	CASTPGGREITEAFF
TRBJ1-3	TRBV6-5	15	CASSIGLASGNTIYF
TRBJ2-7	TRBV9	15	CASSVGGGRTYEQYF
TRBJ1-4	TRBV5-1	13	CASSGATNEKLFF
TRBJ2-1	TRBV18	17	CASSPHETGGVKNEQFF
TRBJ2-1	TRBV4-1	16	CASSQERSTAYNEQFF
TRBJ2-1	TRBV30	13	CAWRGSSYNEQFF
TRBJ1-3	TRBV18	15	CASSPPGLSGNTIYF
TRBJ1-2	TRBV6-5	14	CASSYRRGTAGYTF
TRBJ1-1	TRBV7-9	11	CASGEGREAFF
TRBJ2-1	TRBV7-9	12	CASSAQGREQFF
TRBJ2-7	TRBV28	16	CASRGALGGSSYEQYF
TRBJ2-1	TRBV28	19	CASSEGMASGSVLGNEQFF
TRBJ1-2	TRBV6-5	14	CASLGGTDGYGYTF
TRBJ2-3	TRBV5-4	17	CASSLGHLSGAGDTQYF
TRBJ2-5	TRBV5-4	16	CASSMPGTSGSETQYF
TRBJ1-5	TRBV21-1	17	CASSSKPRDRRHQPQHF
TRBJ1-5	TRBV30	14	CAWSPGSSNQPQHF
TRBJ2-3	TRBV5-1	15	CASSQSGPSTDTQYF
TRBJ1-6	TRBV19	16	CATSSIGQGEESPLHF
TRBJ1-1	TRBV19	13	CASSRQGFTEAFF
TRBJ2-1	TRBV11-2	14	CASSSWARPDEQFF